A selection of T cell receptor beta chains follows, all from one sample in a study of cytomegalovirus exposure and HLA in healthy donors. Using immunoSEQ multiplex PCR, the repertoire was profiled, and TCRdb retains in-frame clones only, with some absent. The sample yields over 200,000 clones, around 76% seen once. The source material was PBMCs. The receptors were sampled from a woman aged 40 to 49 in good health and CMV-seropositive. Both conserved end residues are trimmed from each CDR3.

TRBV2	TRBJ2-5	ASSPTTGGAETQY
TRBV6-1	TRBJ2-1	ASSDGGTSGNNEQF
TRBV2	TRBJ2-1	ASSARLAGVGNEQF
TRBV5-4	TRBJ1-2	ASSLVTGAGYGYT
TRBV6-6	TRBJ1-3	ASSYEESSGNTIY
TRBV5-4	TRBJ2-7	ASSLSLSSYEQY
TRBV7-9	TRBJ2-7	ASSWRTDYEQY
TRBV6-6	TRBJ1-1	AGGGTTGGEAF
TRBV27	TRBJ1-3	ASRLSQGESGNTIY
TRBV21-1	TRBJ1-2	ASSKAKNGTASYGYT
TRBV2	TRBJ2-2	ASSAVEEDTGELF
TRBV27	TRBJ1-5	ASRPFGDSVNQPQH
TRBV27	TRBJ2-7	ASRIAGTGSYEQY
TRBV7-6	TRBJ1-3	ASSLVGADSGNTIY
TRBV4-3	TRBJ1-1	ASSQLTGGTEAF
TRBV2	TRBJ2-7	ASGSGGRAYEQY
TRBV2	TRBJ2-3	ASSRLAGARTDTQY
TRBV2	TRBJ2-7	ASSDPGGDDEQY
TRBV10-3	TRBJ2-1	AIRRDNEQF
TRBV7-9	TRBJ2-7	ASSPAGGFYEQY
TRBV6-6	TRBJ2-1	ASTDQVGANEQF
TRBV4-2	TRBJ2-7	ASSEGTSGLYEQY
TRBV15	TRBJ1-1	ATTGQGAAYMNTEAF
TRBV19	TRBJ2-1	ASSMPRGLPFGNEQF
TRBV29-1	TRBJ1-2	SVVRQGTNYGYT
TRBV30	TRBJ1-1	AWSIPGGKDTEAF
TRBV9	TRBJ1-3	ASSVQGRGSGNTIY
TRBV30	TRBJ1-4	AGDRGGEKLF
TRBV14	TRBJ2-1	ASSPQGTSNNEQF
TRBV5-4	TRBJ1-2	ASSLLGDGYT
TRBV6-6	TRBJ2-7	ASSYLSPNEQY
TRBV30	TRBJ1-5	AWNRPGTQNQPQH
TRBV7-2	TRBJ1-6	ASSVLYSPLH
TRBV19	TRBJ1-4	ASSPQGNEKLF
TRBV19	TRBJ1-1	ASSGQVDTEAF
TRBV6-6	TRBJ1-1	ASIPTGYTEAF
TRBV5-1	TRBJ2-5	ASSLNQGPETQY
TRBV7-9	TRBJ1-2	ASSLVGQGYT
TRBV6-1	TRBJ2-7	ASSEGLAGSTRKNEQY
TRBV6-1	TRBJ2-5	ASSEKEKGGQETQY
TRBV5-4	TRBJ2-5	ASRPSGGAQDQETQY
TRBV13	TRBJ1-2	ASRGTSNYGYT
TRBV18	TRBJ1-4	ASSPTGGREKLF
TRBV6-6	TRBJ1-3	ASSYSGARSGNTIY
TRBV4-1	TRBJ2-1	ASNTGGNEQF
TRBV25-1	TRBJ2-1	ASSGTSGRAHEQF
TRBV19	TRBJ2-2	ASSIVVGSDTGELF
TRBV9	TRBJ1-5	ASSRRGGGQPQH
TRBV5-3	TRBJ2-3	ARNGRGSIRTDTQY